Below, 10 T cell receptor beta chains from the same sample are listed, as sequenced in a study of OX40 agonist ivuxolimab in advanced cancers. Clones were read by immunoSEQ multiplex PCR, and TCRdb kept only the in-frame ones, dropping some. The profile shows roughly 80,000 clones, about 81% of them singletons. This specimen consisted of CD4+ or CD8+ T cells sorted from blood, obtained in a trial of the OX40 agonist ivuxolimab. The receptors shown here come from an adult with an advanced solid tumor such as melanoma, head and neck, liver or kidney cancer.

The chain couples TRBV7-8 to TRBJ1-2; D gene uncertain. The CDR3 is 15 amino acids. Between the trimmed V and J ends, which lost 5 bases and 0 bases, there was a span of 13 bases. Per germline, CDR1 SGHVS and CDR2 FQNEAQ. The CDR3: CASSLGSVANYGYTF. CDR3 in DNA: TGTGCCAGCAGCCTCGGGAGTGTAGCTAACTATGGCTACACCTTC.

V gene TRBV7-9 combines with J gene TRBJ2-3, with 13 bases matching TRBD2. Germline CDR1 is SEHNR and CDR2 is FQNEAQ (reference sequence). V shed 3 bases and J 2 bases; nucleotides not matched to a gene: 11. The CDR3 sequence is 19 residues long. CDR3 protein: CASSFGAAGLAGNTDTQYF. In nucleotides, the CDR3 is TGTGCCAGCAGCTTTGGGGCGGCGGGACTAGCGGGGAACACAGATACGCAGTATTTT.

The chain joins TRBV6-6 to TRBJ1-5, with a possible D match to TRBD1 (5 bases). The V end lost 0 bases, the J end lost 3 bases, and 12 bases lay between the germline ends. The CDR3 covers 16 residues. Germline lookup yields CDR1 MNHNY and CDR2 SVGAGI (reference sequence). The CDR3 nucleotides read TGTGCCAGCAGTTACTCGTTCTCAGGGAACAATCAGCCCCAGCATTTT. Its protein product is CASSYSFSGNNQPQHF.

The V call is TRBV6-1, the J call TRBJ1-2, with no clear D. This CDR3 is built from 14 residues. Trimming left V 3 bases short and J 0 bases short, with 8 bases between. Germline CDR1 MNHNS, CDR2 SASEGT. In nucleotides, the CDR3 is TGTGCCAGCAGTGATGTCGGGTCTAACTATGGCTACACCTTC. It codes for CASSDVGSNYGYTF.

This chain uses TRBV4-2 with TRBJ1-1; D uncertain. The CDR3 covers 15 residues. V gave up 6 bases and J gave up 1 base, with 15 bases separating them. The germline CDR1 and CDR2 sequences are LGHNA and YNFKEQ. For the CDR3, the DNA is TGTGCCAGCAGGGGTTCTCGGCAGTCGAACACTGAAGCTTTCTTT. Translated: CASRGSRQSNTEAFF.

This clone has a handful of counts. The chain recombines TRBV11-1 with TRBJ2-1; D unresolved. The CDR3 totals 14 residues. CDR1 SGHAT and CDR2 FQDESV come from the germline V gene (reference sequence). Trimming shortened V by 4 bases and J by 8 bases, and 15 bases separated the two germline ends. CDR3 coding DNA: TGTGCCAGCAGCTCGCGTGGAGCCGGCGATGAGCAGTTCTTC. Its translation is CASSSRGAGDEQFF.

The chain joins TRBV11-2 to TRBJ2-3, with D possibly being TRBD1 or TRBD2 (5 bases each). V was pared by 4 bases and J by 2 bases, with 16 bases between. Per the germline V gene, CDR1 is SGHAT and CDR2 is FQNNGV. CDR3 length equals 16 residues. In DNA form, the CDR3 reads TGTGCCAGCAGCTGGATCGGGACCAGTACCACAGATACGCAGTATTTT. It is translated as CASSWIGTSTTDTQYF. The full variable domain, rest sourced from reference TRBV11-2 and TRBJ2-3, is EAGVAQSPRYKIIEKRQSVAFWCNPISGHATLYWYQQILGQGPKLLIQFQNNGVVDDSQLPKDRFSAERLKGVDSTLKIQPAKLEDSAVYLCASSWIGTSTTDTQYFGPGTRLTVL.

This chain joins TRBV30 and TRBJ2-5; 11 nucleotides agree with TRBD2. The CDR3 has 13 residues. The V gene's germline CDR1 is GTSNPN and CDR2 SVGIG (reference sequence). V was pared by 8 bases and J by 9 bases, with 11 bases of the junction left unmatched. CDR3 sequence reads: CATETSGAQAQYF. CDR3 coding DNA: TGTGCCACCGAGACTAGCGGGGCGCAGGCCCAGTACTTC.

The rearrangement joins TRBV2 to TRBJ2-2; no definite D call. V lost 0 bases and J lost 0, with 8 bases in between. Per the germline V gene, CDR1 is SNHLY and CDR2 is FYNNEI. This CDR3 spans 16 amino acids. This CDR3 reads CASSEARLANTGELFF. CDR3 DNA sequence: TGTGCCAGCAGTGAAGCTCGGCTTGCGAACACCGGGGAGCTGTTTTTT. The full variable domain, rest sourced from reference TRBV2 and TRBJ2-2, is EPEVTQTPSHQVTQMGQEVILRCVPISNHLYFYWYRQILGQKVEFLVSFYNNEISEKSEIFDDQFSVERPDGSNFTLKIRSTKLEDSAMYFCASSEARLANTGELFFGEGSRLTVL.

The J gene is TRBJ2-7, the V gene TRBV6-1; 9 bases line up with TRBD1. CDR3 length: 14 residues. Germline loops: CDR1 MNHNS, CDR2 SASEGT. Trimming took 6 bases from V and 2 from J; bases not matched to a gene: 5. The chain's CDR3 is CASRGTGRTYEQYV. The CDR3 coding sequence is TGTGCCAGCAGAGGGACAGGGCGAACCTACGAGCAGTACGTC.